This T cell receptor beta chain was recorded in a study of OX40 agonist ivuxolimab in advanced cancers. Background on the whole study: The costimulatory receptor OX40 (CD134) was targeted by ivuxolimab, a fully human IgG2 agonistic monoclonal antibody. Prior anti-PD-1, anti-PD-L1 or anti-CTLA-4 therapy was permitted, and checkpoint inhibitors had been received by less than 45% of dose-escalation patients. The paper reports the monotherapy dose-escalation portion (N ≈ 50 patients) of the phase I ivuxolimab trial. Partial responses were achieved by three dose-escalation patients, of whom one had hepatocellular carcinoma and two had cutaneous melanoma. Intravenous ivuxolimab was administered to patients every 2 weeks at six dose levels: 0.01, 0.1, 0.3, 1.5, 3 and 10 mg/kg. The dose-escalation cohort was almost 85% male with a mean age of about 54 years, ranging from roughly 23 to 90. Peripheral TCRbeta sequencing was intended to test whether TCR sequence diversity was altered and clonal T-cell expansion was caused by ivuxolimab. Of the roughly 52 dose-escalation patients, hepatocellular carcinoma was present in around 19, melanoma in around 15, renal cell carcinoma in 9 and head and neck cancer in 9.

Notes on this clone: Its antigen is not yet known. Base qualities were left out, and no much larger clone turns up one base away. The same CDR3 is also encoded by other DNA sequences in this sample.

The trial excluded patients who had a history of autoimmune disease or who were on systemic immunosuppression. In every dose cohort, peripheral blood was drawn for TCR sequencing at baseline, cycle 4 day 1, and cycle 7 day 1. Samples were obtained from an open-label, multicenter, first-in-human phase I dose-escalation trial of ivuxolimab. The trial enrolled adults with locally advanced or metastatic head and neck squamous cell, hepatocellular, melanoma or renal cell carcinoma. Before TCR sequencing, CD4+ and CD8+ T cells were separately sorted from peripheral blood. For sequencing of the TCRbeta CDR3 region, genomic DNA was extracted from the sorted cells. TCRbeta CDR3 regions were sequenced using the immunoSEQ Assay. The immuneACCESS repertoire file appears here via TCRdb, limited to in-frame rearrangements. These files lack a portion of the clones; in checked studies, under half of the deficit traces to unresolved V genes, and the cause of the others is not known. Across this sample there are about 68,000 clones, with roughly 82% seen only once. Roughly 10% of the sample is taken by the ten largest.

Overall study results and their limits: Low levels of normalized T-cell clonal expansion were also seen in some patients who did not respond. In the 0.1-3.0 mg/kg groups, partial responders were among the patients with the lowest normalized peripheral clonal expansion, particularly in CD8+ T cells. After ivuxolimab, CD8+ T cells had more expanded clones than CD4+ T cells on average. At doses of 0.1 to 3.0 mg/kg, clonal expansion of both CD4+ and CD8+ blood T cells was observed from baseline to week 6. Antigen specificity was not determined for the clonally expanded peripheral T cells.

The specimen comprised CD4+ or CD8+ T cells sorted from blood, sampled in a trial of the OX40 agonist ivuxolimab. The clonotype comes from an adult with an advanced solid tumor such as melanoma, head and neck, liver or kidney cancer.

The CDR3: CASSQEVTSGSSTRSDTQYF. The bases are TGCGCCAGCAGCCAAGAGGTAACTAGCGGGAGTAGTACCCGATCAGATACGCAGTATTTT. The V and J genes are TRBV4-3 and TRBJ2-3, and 11 bases in between align with TRBD2. The CDR3 sequence holds 20 residues, the cysteine and phenylalanine included. Just the 60-base CDR3 DNA is kept, in frame starting at base 1. As encoded in the germline V gene, CDR1 is LGHNA while CDR2 is YSLEER. For this chain, trimming is 0 bases at the V end and 4 bases at the J end, and the number of junction bases without a gene match is 15.